This T cell receptor (beta chain) was found in a study of shared clonotypes between healthy human individuals (dated by TCRdb to 2018 to 2020). For the study in its entirety: A couple of women and a few men aged 18 to 49 years were included in the cohort. To estimate repertoire size and how much clonotype sharing occurs between individuals, the study deeply sequenced the blood TCR repertoires of roughly 5 healthy adults. To increase sequencing depth and limit assay-specific biases, different laboratories used diverse techniques to prepare libraries and sequence TCR repertoires. Leukapheresis yielded between about 0.94 and 8.9 billion PBMCs per donor.

CDR3 length: 14 amino acids, cysteine to phenylalanine. Just the 42-base CDR3 DNA is kept, in frame starting at base 1. V is pared back by 1 base and J by 5 bases, with 10 bases lying between the germline termini. The CDR1 and CDR2 encoded by the germline V gene are SGHDT and YYEEEE. The paper as a whole reports these results and caveats: Pairwise subsampling indicated that sequencing depth was expected to affect the degree of clonotype sharing among donors. The genetic and exposure-history diversity represented was limited by the small number of donors. Sampling was restricted to blood, and TCR repertoires in tissues likely differ from the TCR repertoires found in blood.

TCR CDR3 regions were amplified from genomic DNA by multiplex PCR using the deep immunoSEQ assay. Genomic DNA extracted from each cell subset was distributed evenly over all wells of several immunoSEQ 96-well plates, and each plate served as one replicate. For unsorted PBMC, 250 to 350 ng of genomic DNA, equivalent to 25,000 to 35,000 T cell genomes, went into each replicate PCR. Genomic DNA from unsorted PBMC was sequenced over ten immunoSEQ deep assay plates. The purified libraries were quantified using a Qubit 3.0 fluorometer, sized with a Bioanalyzer 2100, and then quantified again using the KAPA Library Quantification kit. Every immunoSEQ 96-well plate was sequenced on a dedicated single-read 150-cycle Illumina NextSeq 550 flow cell. Under the source paper's analysis protocol: Because the immunoSEQ output held only junctional sequences and lacked quality scores, the filtering could not match the filtering applied to full-length reads. To assign V/J genes and CDR3, sequences were annotated using PyIR, a Python wrapper for IgBLAST v1.9, with IMGT germline references. Reads with weak V/J assignments (E-value above 1e-6), missing CDR3, stop codons, out-of-frame junctions, or ambiguous translated residues were removed. V3J clonotypes were defined as sequences sharing the same inferred V gene, J gene, and CDR3 amino acid sequence. Percentage overlap between repertoires was computed as shared unique clonotypes divided by the size of the smaller repertoire. Three approaches were used to assess repertoire richness: RTK rarefaction, the Chao1 estimator, and Recon v2.1 estimates of unobserved clonotypes. TCRdb limited this immuneACCESS table to in-frame rearrangements with V and J called. A share of clones is missing; checked studies link under half to unresolved V genes, and the rest is unexplained. V and J calls and clone size come straight from that table; D and trimming were deduced from the DNA. This sample holds about 480,000 clones; over 60% were observed only once. The top ten constitute around 13% of the sample.

Healthy HIV-negative adults with no recently reported acute infections or vaccinations were included as donors. Every donor was a Caucasian adult residing in Nashville, Tennessee, USA. In the unsorted samples, roughly 90 million PBMCs were counted, and genomic DNA was extracted using the QIAamp DNA Blood Mini kit. Blood was obtained by leukapheresis, after which PBMCs were separated by Ficoll-Histopaque density gradient centrifugation and cryopreserved in liquid nitrogen vapor phase. A note on this clone: It lacks a known antigen. No clone much larger than this one lies a single base away; base qualities are absent.

This clonotype originated in a woman aged 40 to 50 in good health. Some clones in this sample may be carry-over from other donors' samples. The chain links TRBV5-6 with TRBJ1-5, and the D gene may be TRBD1, 5 bases matching. Sequenced: PBMCs. In nucleotides, the sequence is TGTGCCAGCAGCTTGTGGGGCCCCGATCAGCCCCAGCATTTT. It translates as CASSLWGPDQPQHF.